This T cell receptor (beta chain) was sequenced during a study of CD8+ T cells in alopecia areata. Study conclusions and caveats: Clarity of TCR sharing across patients fell short of that in mice, possibly HLA-related.

cDNA serving as the sequencing template came from extracted, reverse transcribed RNA. Profiled with immunoSEQ multiplex PCR; TCRdb holds only in-frame clones, not every one. The table has about 64,000 clones, 40% to 50% seen once; the top ten hold roughly 47%. The sample holds a few counts of this clone. Its antigen remains unidentified. Sequencing input: NKG2D-low CD8+ T cells sorted from blood. The TCR originated in a human donor with alopecia areata.

CDR3 in amino acids: CASSLAESLYNEQFF. As DNA, the CDR3 is TGTGCCAGCAGTTTAGCTGAAAGCCTATACAATGAGCAGTTCTTC. The rearrangement uses TRBV6-5 and TRBJ2-1; D is unresolved. CDR1 is MNHEY, CDR2 SVGAGI, per germline. This CDR3 is built from 15 residues. Trimming removed 4 bases from V and 4 bases from J, with 14 bases in between.